This T cell receptor beta chain originates from a study of CD8+ T cells in alopecia areata. The treatment here: oral pan-JAK inhibitor, 5-10 mg twice daily. Germline lookup yields CDR1 WNHNN and CDR2 SYGVQD (reference sequence). V lost 6 bases and J lost 0, with 20 bases in between. The CDR3 loop spans 17 amino acids. The study, taken as a whole, reports: A single nonresponder leaves the baseline CD8+ expansion link to response uncertain.

RNA was extracted and reverse transcribed into cDNA as the sequencing template. Using immunoSEQ multiplex PCR, the repertoire was profiled, and TCRdb retains in-frame clones only, with some absent. Counted here are about 210,000 clones, under 70% occurring once; the ten biggest clones make up roughly 1.2%. In regard to this clone: Antigen: not known.

The specimen comprised CD4+ T cells sorted from blood, sampled around week 42, from a patient treated with tofacitinib. The chain links TRBV10-1 to TRBJ2-5, with D perhaps given as TRBD1 or TRBD2 (5 bases each). This TCR was recovered from a human donor with alopecia areata. The CDR3 sequence: CASSGPSEDMYQETQYF. The CDR3 DNA sequence: TGCGCCAGCAGCGGACCATCGGAGGACATGTACCAAGAGACCCAGTACTTC.